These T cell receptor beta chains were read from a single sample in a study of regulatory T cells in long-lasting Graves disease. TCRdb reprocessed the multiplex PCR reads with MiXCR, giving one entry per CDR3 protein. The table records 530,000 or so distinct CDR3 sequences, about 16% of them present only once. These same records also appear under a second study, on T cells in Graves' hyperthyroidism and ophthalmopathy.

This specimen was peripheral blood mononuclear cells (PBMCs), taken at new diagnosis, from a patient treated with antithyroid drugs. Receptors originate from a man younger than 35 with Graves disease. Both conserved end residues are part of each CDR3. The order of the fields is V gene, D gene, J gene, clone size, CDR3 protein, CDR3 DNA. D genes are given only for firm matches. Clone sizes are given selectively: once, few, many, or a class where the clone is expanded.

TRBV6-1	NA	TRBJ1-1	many	CASNDPDRTNTEAFF	TGTGCCAGCAATGACCCCGACAGGACGAACACTGAAGCTTTCTTT
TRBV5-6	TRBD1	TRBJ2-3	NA	CASSLMGQEITDTQYF	TGTGCCAGCAGCTTAATGGGACAGGAGATCACAGATACGCAGTATTTT
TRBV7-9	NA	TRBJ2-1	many	CASSLDSSSYNEQFF	TGTGCCAGCAGCTTAGACTCGAGCTCCTACAATGAGCAGTTCTTC
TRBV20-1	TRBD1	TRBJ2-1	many	CSADRGYEQFF	TGCAGTGCGGACAGGGGGTATGAGCAGTTCTTC
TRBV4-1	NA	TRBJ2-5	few	CASSQGHAQETQYF	TGCGCCAGCAGCCAAGGACACGCCCAAGAGACCCAGTACTTC
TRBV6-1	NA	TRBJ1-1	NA	CATIRREENTEAFF	TGTGCCACTATAAGGCGGGAGGAGAACACTGAAGCTTTCTTT
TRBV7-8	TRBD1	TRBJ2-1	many	CASSRDRTPYNEQFF	TGTGCCAGCAGCCGGGACAGGACACCGTACAATGAGCAGTTCTTC
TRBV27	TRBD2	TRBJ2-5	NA	CASRLAGGAETQYF	TGTGCCAGCAGACTAGCGGGAGGAGCTGAGACCCAGTACTTC
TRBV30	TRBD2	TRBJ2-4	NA	CAWSGVAGAKNIQYF	TGTGCCTGGAGCGGGGTAGCGGGAGCCAAAAACATTCAGTACTTC
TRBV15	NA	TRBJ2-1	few	CATSLGLSVDLRREQSF	TGTGCCACCAGCTTAGGGCTTTCGGTAGACCTTAGGCGAGAGCAGTCCTTC
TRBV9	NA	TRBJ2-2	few	CASSVESRRLNTGELFF	TGTGCCAGCAGCGTAGAGTCTAGACGGCTTAACACCGGGGAGCTGTTTTTT
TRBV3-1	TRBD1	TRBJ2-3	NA	CASSQDVRDRGSDTQYF	TGTGCCAGCAGCCAAGATGTTAGAGACAGGGGGTCAGATACGCAGTATTTT
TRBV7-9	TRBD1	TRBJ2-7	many	CASSPTGQGDEQYF	TGTGCCAGCAGCCCGACAGGACAGGGTGACGAGCAGTACTTC
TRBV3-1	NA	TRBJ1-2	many	CASSQQGRNYGYTF	TGTGCCAGCAGCCAACAGGGGCGTAACTATGGCTACACCTTC
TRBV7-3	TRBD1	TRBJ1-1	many	CASSSSGTGGYAFF	TGTGCCAGCAGCTCCTCCGGGACAGGGGGTTATGCTTTCTTT
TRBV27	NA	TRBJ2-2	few	CASSLEADVTGELFF	TGTGCCAGCAGTTTAGAGGCAGATGTCACCGGGGAGCTGTTTTTT
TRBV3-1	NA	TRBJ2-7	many	CASSPGRLYEQYF	TGTGCCAGCAGCCCCGGACGGCTCTACGAGCAGTACTTC
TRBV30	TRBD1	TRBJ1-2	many	CASDRGGYTF	TGTGCCTCCGACAGGGGTGGCTACACCTTC
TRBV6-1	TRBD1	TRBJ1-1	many	CARGGGQGRENTEAFF	TGTGCCCGGGGCGGGGGACAGGGAAGGGAGAACACTGAAGCTTTCTTT
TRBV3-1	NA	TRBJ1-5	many	CASSPEGGWNQPQHF	TGTGCCAGCAGCCCCGAGGGGGGGTGGAATCAGCCCCAGCATTTT
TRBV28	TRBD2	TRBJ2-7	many	CASSSRTSGEGVRYEQYF	TGTGCCAGCAGTAGTAGGACTAGCGGGGAGGGGGTTAGGTACGAGCAGTACTTC
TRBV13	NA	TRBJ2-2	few	CASSSTQASNYASGELFF	TGTGCCAGCAGCTCCACTCAGGCTAGCAATTACGCGTCCGGGGAGCTGTTTTTT
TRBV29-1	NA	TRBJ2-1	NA	CSVVGVGNNEQFF	TGCAGCGTTGTAGGGGTTGGGAACAATGAGCAGTTCTTC
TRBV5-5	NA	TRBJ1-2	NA	CASSLQGHYGYTF	TGTGCCAGCAGCCTCCAGGGGCACTATGGCTACACCTTC
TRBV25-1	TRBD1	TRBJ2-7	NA	CASTDPGQGIHEQYF	TGTGCCAGCACTGACCCGGGACAGGGTATACACGAGCAGTACTTC
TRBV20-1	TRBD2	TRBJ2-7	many	CSARHRTRVYEQYF	TGCAGTGCCCGACATCGGACTAGAGTCTACGAGCAGTACTTC
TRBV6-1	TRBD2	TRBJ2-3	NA	CASSEVAGTSGSTDTQYF	TGTGCCAGCAGTGAAGTGGCAGGGACTAGCGGGAGCACAGATACGCAGTATTTT
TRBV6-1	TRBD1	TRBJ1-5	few	CASRGTGANNQPQHF	TGTGCCAGCAGGGGGACAGGGGCGAACAATCAGCCCCAGCATTTT
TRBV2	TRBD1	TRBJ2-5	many	CASRDRGFQETQYF	TGTGCCAGCCGGGACAGGGGGTTCCAAGAGACCCAGTACTTC
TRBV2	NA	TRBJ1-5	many	CASLLVGGNQPQHF	TGTGCCAGCCTTCTTGTCGGGGGCAACCAGCCCCAGCATTTT
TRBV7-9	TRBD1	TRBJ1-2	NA	CASSLGDRPANYGYTF	TGTGCCAGCAGCTTAGGGGACAGGCCGGCTAACTATGGCTACACCTTC
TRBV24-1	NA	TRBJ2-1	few	CATSEPGLSYNEQFF	TGTGCCACCAGTGAGCCCGGACTCTCCTACAATGAGCAGTTCTTC
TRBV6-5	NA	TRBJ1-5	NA	CASSLHGPSNQPQHF	TGTGCCAGCAGTTTACATGGGCCGAGCAATCAGCCCCAGCATTTT
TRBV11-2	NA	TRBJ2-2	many	CASSLEGAGTAGELFF	TGTGCCAGCAGCTTAGAAGGTGCGGGGACCGCCGGGGAGCTGTTTTTT
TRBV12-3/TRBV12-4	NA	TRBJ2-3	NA	CASGHGYTQYF	TGTGCCAGCGGGCACGGTTATACGCAGTATTTT
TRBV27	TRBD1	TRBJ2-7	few	CASNPNRDSTYEQYF	TGTGCCAGCAACCCGAACCGGGACAGTACCTACGAGCAGTACTTC
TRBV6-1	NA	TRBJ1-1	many	CASSTLGGTEAFF	TGTGCCAGCAGTACTCTCGGGGGGACTGAAGCTTTCTTT
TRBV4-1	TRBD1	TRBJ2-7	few	CASSQDAEGARYEQYF	TGCGCCAGCAGCCAAGATGCAGAGGGGGCCAGATACGAGCAGTACTTC
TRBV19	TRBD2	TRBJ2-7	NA	CASSISGSRLNYEQYF	TGTGCCAGTAGTATTAGCGGGAGTCGGCTTAACTACGAGCAGTACTTC
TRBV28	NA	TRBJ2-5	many	CASSYPGNSRETQYF	TGTGCCAGCAGTTACCCAGGGAACTCGAGGGAGACCCAGTACTTC